A single sample is the source of the 30 T cell receptor beta chains below, sequenced in a study of T cell responses to AZD1222 COVID-19 vaccine. Clones were read by immunoSEQ multiplex PCR, and TCRdb kept only the in-frame ones, dropping some. The table includes 160,000 or so clones, 90% to 95% detected once. The specimen was peripheral blood, collected 28 days after the second AZD1222 dose. Receptor source: an adult who received the AZD1222 COVID-19 vaccine.

This clone showed up just a few times. The V gene is TRBV5-4, the J gene TRBJ2-5; no clear D. CDR1 SGHNT and CDR2 YYREEE come from the germline V gene (reference sequence). This CDR3 region has 13 residues. The V end was cut by 0 bases, the J end by 1 base, with 4 bases between. CDR3 protein: CASSLGFQETQYF. CDR3 coding DNA: TGTGCCAGCAGCTTGGGGTTCCAAGAGACCCAGTACTTC.

The CDR3 region has the DNA TGTGCCAGCGGGGGACTAGCGGGGGGCAATGAGCAGTTCTTC. Protein product: CASGGLAGGNEQFF. The chain links TRBV2 to TRBJ2-1; 15 bases are shared with TRBD2. Per germline, CDR1 SNHLY and CDR2 FYNNEI. CDR3 size: 14 residues. J gave up 6 bases and V 8 bases, and 2 bases lay outside the gene matches.

This chain joins TRBV28 and TRBJ1-4; D remains unclear. Trimming cost V 3 bases and J 12 bases, with 11 bases left between them. Germline CDR1 is MDHEN and CDR2 is SYDVKM. This CDR3 is 12 amino acids long. The CDR3 DNA is TGTGCCAGCAGTTTCACCCTGGGTCAACTGTTTTTT. Residues: CASSFTLGQLFF.

The chain carries TRBV6-5 and TRBJ1-3, with D maybe TRBD1 (5 bases). Germline CDR1 and CDR2: MNHEY and SVGAGI. With 1 base removed from V and 4 bases from J, the gap between germline ends came to 11 bases. This CDR3 spans 15 amino acids. The CDR3 sequence: CASSYFGGAGNTIYF. The CDR3 nucleotides read TGTGCCAGCAGTTACTTCGGGGGAGCCGGAAACACCATATATTTT.

V gene TRBV10-3 combines with J gene TRBJ2-7, with no clear D. The CDR3 loop spans 14 amino acids. The V gene lost 0 bases and the J gene lost 3 bases, with 9 bases spanning the gap. Germline assignment: CDR1 ENHRY and CDR2 SYGVKD. CDR3 nucleotides: TGTGCCATCAGTGAGTCGGTAGGGTACTACGAGCAGTACTTC. As protein: CAISESVGYYEQYF.

V usage is TRBV29-1 and J usage is TRBJ1-2; D perhaps matches TRBD1 (5 bases). Looked up from germline, CDR1 is SQVTM and CDR2 is ANQGSEA. Deletions cut 7 bases from V and 8 bases from J, with 29 bases between. The CDR3 sequence is 16 residues long. The CDR3 here is CSAYPAGTSHQGGYTF. DNA for the CDR3: TGCAGCGCCTACCCCGCCGGGACCTCTCATCAGGGCGGCTACACCTTC.

CDR3 sequence reads: CASKTDAGYGYTF. In DNA, the CDR3 is TGTGCCAGCAAGACAGATGCGGGCTATGGCTACACCTTC. This sequence joins TRBV2 and TRBJ1-2; D possibly corresponds to TRBD1 (5 bases). This CDR3 has 13 residues. Germline V lookup: CDR1 SNHLY, CDR2 FYNNEI. V was shortened by 7 bases and J by 4 bases, with 13 bases between the two germline ends.

V usage is TRBV7-9 and J usage is TRBJ1-6; tentative D call: TRBD1 (5 bases). CDR1 is SEHNR, CDR2 FQNEAQ, per germline (reference sequence). V dropped 5 bases and J dropped 7 bases, with 12 bases sitting between them. This CDR3 region has 14 residues. For the CDR3, the DNA is TGTGCCAGCAGCCTGGACGGGGGGAATTCACCCCTCCACTTT. Translating it yields CASSLDGGNSPLHF.

The chain has TRBV6-5 and TRBJ1-1; D unresolved. The V end was cut by 2 bases, the J end by 7 bases, with 8 bases between. There are 12 residues in the CDR3. The germline V gene has CDR1 MNHEY and CDR2 SVGAGI. CDR3 region: CASSYVQYEAFF. The CDR3 nucleotides read TGTGCCAGCAGTTACGTTCAGTATGAAGCTTTCTTT.

This rearrangement joins TRBV5-8 to TRBJ1-6, with D maybe TRBD1 (6 bases). V dropped 4 bases and J dropped 3 bases, with 14 bases sitting between them. This CDR3 has 16 amino acids. Germline V gene lookup returns CDR1 SGHTS and CDR2 YDEGEE. The CDR3 nucleotides are TGTGCCAGCAGCGCAGAGGACAGAAACTATAATTCACCCCTCCACTTT. Encoded protein: CASSAEDRNYNSPLHF.

This rearrangement joins TRBV28 to TRBJ1-6, with D perhaps matching TRBD1 (5 bases). Trimming removed 11 bases at V and 5 bases at J, with 16 bases between. Germline V gene data show CDR1 as MDHEN and CDR2 as SYDVKM. The CDR3 spans 14 residues. The CDR3 nucleotides are TGTGCCGTCAACCCGGGACTCCATAATTCACCCCTCCACTTT. Encoded protein: CAVNPGLHNSPLHF.

J is TRBJ1-5 and V is TRBV6-1; unclear D gene. Deletions cut 3 bases from V and 6 bases from J, with 6 bases between. The V gene's germline CDR1 is MNHNS and CDR2 SASEGT. The CDR3 totals 12 residues. CDR3: CASSDPLQPQHF. The DNA for the CDR3 is TGTGCCAGCAGTGATCCCCTTCAGCCCCAGCATTTT.

The rearrangement joins TRBV10-3 to TRBJ2-3; TRBD2 agrees at 7 bases. The V gene end was trimmed by 8 bases and the J gene end by 2 bases; junction bases not matched to a gene: 10. The CDR3 is 15 amino acids. Looked up from germline, CDR1 is ENHRY and CDR2 is SYGVKD. The CDR3 region is CAIRRGEVLTDTQYF. The CDR3 bases are TGTGCCATCCGACGGGGGGAAGTTCTCACAGATACGCAGTATTTT.

The chain uses TRBV30 and TRBJ1-5; D not resolved. The V end was cut by 3 bases, the J end by 9 bases, with 15 bases between. There are 13 residues in the CDR3. CDR1 and CDR2 (germline): GTSNPN, SVGIG (reference sequence). CDR3 coding DNA: TGTGCCTGGAGGACGGAGGTGTCGGGGCCCCAGCATTTT. It yields the protein CAWRTEVSGPQHF.

This chain uses TRBV21-1 with TRBJ2-3; TRBD2, the table's D call, lacks a check against the DNA. TRBV21-1 is termed a pseudogene. The CDR3 totals 17 residues. CDR3 protein: CASSKVGSGYNTDTQYF. In DNA, the CDR3 is TGTGCCAGCAGCAAAGTCGGGAGCGGGTACAACACAGATACGCAGTATTTT.

V gene TRBV4-1 combines with J gene TRBJ2-5, with TRBD2 identical over 12 bases. J lost 4 bases, V lost 4 bases, and 7 bases had no gene match. Germline lookup yields CDR1 MGHRA and CDR2 YSYEKL. The CDR3 length is 16 residues. The CDR3 region is CASSLRTSGDGETQYF. The CDR3 nucleotides are TGCGCCAGCAGCCTTCGGACTAGCGGGGATGGAGAGACCCAGTACTTC.

This chain joins TRBV11-1 and TRBJ1-1, with unresolved D. Germline CDR1 reads SGHAT; CDR2 reads FQDESV (reference sequence). V was shortened by 1 base and J by 1 base, with 7 bases between the two germline ends. This CDR3 has 14 residues. DNA of the CDR3: TGTGCCAGCAGCTTAGGACGGGCGAACACTGAAGCTTTCTTT. It translates to CASSLGRANTEAFF.

This chain connects TRBV30 to TRBJ1-1; no definite D call. Germline V gene sequence: CDR1 GTSNPN, CDR2 SVGIG (reference sequence). This CDR3 is built from 12 residues. Trimming removed 5 bases at V and 6 bases at J, with 13 bases between. The CDR3 here is CAWALTPPEAFF. The DNA for the CDR3 is TGTGCCTGGGCACTAACCCCACCTGAAGCTTTCTTT.

The gene calls are TRBV10-1 and TRBJ1-1; 9 bases align to TRBD1. J gave up 3 bases and V 6 bases, and 2 bases lay outside the gene matches. This CDR3 is built from 13 residues. Germline CDR1 is WNHNN and CDR2 is SYGVQD (reference sequence). The CDR3 region is CASRRQGDTEAFF. The DNA for the CDR3 is TGCGCCAGCAGGAGACAGGGGGACACTGAAGCTTTCTTT.

This clone is a singleton in its sample. The chain is built from TRBV5-1 and TRBJ1-1, with TRBD1 identical over 7 bases. The CDR3 spans 15 residues. V shed 0 bases, J shed 0 bases, and the junction held 2 bases outside the gene matches. Germline loops: CDR1 SGHRS, CDR2 YFSETQ. CDR3 nucleotides: TGCGCCAGCAGCTTGGACAGGGGTATGAACACTGAAGCTTTCTTT. It yields the protein CASSLDRGMNTEAFF.

The CDR3 nucleotides read TGTGCCAGCAGCTTTAAGACTAGCTTGGAGACCCAGTACTTC. It encodes CASSFKTSLETQYF. The chain combines TRBV7-9 with TRBJ2-5; 7 bases are shared with TRBD2. Trimming took 3 bases from V and 5 from J; bases not matched to a gene: 6. The CDR3 runs 14 residues. Germline lookup yields CDR1 SEHNR and CDR2 FQNEAQ (reference sequence).

V usage is TRBV7-9 and J usage is TRBJ2-7; D not resolved. This CDR3 is built from 13 residues. Germline CDR1 is SEHNR and CDR2 is FQNEAQ (reference sequence). The V gene lost 4 bases and the J gene lost 1 base, with 8 bases spanning the gap. The CDR3, as DNA: TGTGCCAGCAGCTCAGGAGTGTCCTACGAGCAGTACTTC. This sequence encodes CASSSGVSYEQYF.

The chain recombines TRBV18 with TRBJ2-7; D possibly matches TRBD1 or TRBD2 (5 bases each). The V and J ends lost 2 bases and 0 bases respectively, with 11 bases between them. Germline CDR1 reads KGHSH; CDR2 reads LQKENI. This CDR3 is 15 amino acids long. CDR3 amino acids: CASSPDSGSSYEQYF. The CDR3 DNA sequence: TGTGCCAGCTCACCAGACTCAGGGAGCTCCTACGAGCAGTACTTC.

The chain uses TRBV27 and TRBJ1-1; TRBD1 matches at 11 bases. Trimming cost V 5 bases and J 9 bases; bases outside gene matches: 11. Germline values: CDR1 MNHEY, CDR2 SMNVEV (reference sequence). The CDR3 has 15 amino acids. The CDR3 region has the DNA TGTGCCAGCAGTCCATGGACAGGGGGCCGAGTACAAGCTTTCTTT. Amino acids: CASSPWTGGRVQAFF.

V gene TRBV27 combines with J gene TRBJ1-6; possibly TRBD1 for D (5 bases). CDR1 MNHEY and CDR2 SMNVEV come from the germline V gene (reference sequence). The ends were cut back, 3 bases at V and 10 bases at J, with 19 bases in the middle. There are 16 residues in the CDR3. CDR3 sequence: CASSFGGTAWESPLHF. CDR3 coding DNA: TGTGCCAGCAGTTTCGGTGGGACGGCTTGGGAGTCACCCCTCCACTTT.

The rearrangement joins TRBV12-3 or TRBV12-4 to TRBJ1-4, with 7 bases identical to TRBD1. CDR3 length: 13 amino acids. Germline trimming cut 1 base from V and 8 bases from J; bases unmatched to any gene: 1. CDR3 bases: TGTGCCAGCAGTTTAGGGACAGGAGAAAAACTGTTTTTT. As protein: CASSLGTGEKLFF.

The chain links TRBV30 to TRBJ1-6, with unresolved D. The CDR3 totals 17 residues. Germline assignment: CDR1 GTSNPN and CDR2 SVGIG (reference sequence). Trimming stripped 0 bases from V and 0 bases from J, with 12 bases between. The CDR3 region is CAWSVLGARSYNSPLHF. CDR3 nucleotide sequence: TGTGCCTGGAGTGTACTCGGTGCCCGCTCCTATAATTCACCCCTCCACTTT.

This chain links TRBV24-1 with TRBJ1-5; TRBD1 agrees at 7 bases. The ends lost 2 bases at V and 9 bases at J; junction bases unmatched: 12. The CDR3 consists of 16 residues. Looked up from germline, CDR1 is KGHDR and CDR2 is SFDVKD. CDR3 nucleotide sequence: TGTGCCACCAGTGATTCTCGAACAGGGGCCTCGGGGCCCCAGCATTTT. Residues: CATSDSRTGASGPQHF.

The chain is built from TRBV9 and TRBJ1-6, with D unresolved. The V gene's germline CDR1 is SGDLS and CDR2 YYNGEE. The CDR3 spans 18 residues. V shed 0 bases and J shed 0 bases, with 13 bases lying between them. CDR3 amino acids: CASSVESDISSYNSPLHF. The CDR3 DNA sequence: TGTGCCAGCAGCGTAGAGAGTGACATTAGCTCCTATAATTCACCCCTCCACTTT.

V is TRBV7-9 and J is TRBJ2-7, with a possible D match to TRBD1 (5 bases). Germline loops: CDR1 SEHNR, CDR2 FQNEAQ (reference sequence). The V end was cut by 2 bases, the J end by 2 bases, with 10 bases between. The CDR3 extends over 14 amino acids. This chain's CDR3 is CASSLPDRPYEQYF. In DNA form, the CDR3 reads TGTGCCAGCAGCTTACCTGACAGACCCTACGAGCAGTACTTC.